This T cell receptor (beta chain) emerged from a study of blood T cells in healthy people across ages. Study-wide findings and caveats: Using unsorted PBMCs precluded a conclusive naive versus antigen-experienced comparison. Greater diversity and more naive CD4+ cells were seen in long-lived donors than in aged donors. Older age coincided with a roughly linear decline in TCR beta diversity per million T cells.

This clonotype was found once. Its specificity is not known. Germline V gives CDR1 SQVTM, CDR2 ANQGSEA. V shed 1 base and J shed 2 bases, with 17 bases lying between them. The CDR3 covers 16 residues. Combining a sample-barcoded 5' primer with a J-beta primer mix, a second PCR ran for 7 to 11 cycles. TCRdb re-called the 5' RACE reads through MiXCR, storing one row per CDR3 protein. Of 650,000 to 900,000 distinct CDR3 sequences in the sample, around two thirds were seen once. Healthy Caucasian individuals from Russia aged roughly 6 to 90 were enrolled as donors. This clonotype was obtained from a man aged 30 to 39 in good health. The source material was blood. This chain joins TRBV29-1 and TRBJ1-1; D may be TRBD1 (5 bases). CDR3 sequence reads: CSVEGTTDRGNTEAFF. CDR3 nucleotide sequence: TGCAGCGTTGAAGGGACCACAGACAGAGGAAACACTGAAGCTTTCTTT.